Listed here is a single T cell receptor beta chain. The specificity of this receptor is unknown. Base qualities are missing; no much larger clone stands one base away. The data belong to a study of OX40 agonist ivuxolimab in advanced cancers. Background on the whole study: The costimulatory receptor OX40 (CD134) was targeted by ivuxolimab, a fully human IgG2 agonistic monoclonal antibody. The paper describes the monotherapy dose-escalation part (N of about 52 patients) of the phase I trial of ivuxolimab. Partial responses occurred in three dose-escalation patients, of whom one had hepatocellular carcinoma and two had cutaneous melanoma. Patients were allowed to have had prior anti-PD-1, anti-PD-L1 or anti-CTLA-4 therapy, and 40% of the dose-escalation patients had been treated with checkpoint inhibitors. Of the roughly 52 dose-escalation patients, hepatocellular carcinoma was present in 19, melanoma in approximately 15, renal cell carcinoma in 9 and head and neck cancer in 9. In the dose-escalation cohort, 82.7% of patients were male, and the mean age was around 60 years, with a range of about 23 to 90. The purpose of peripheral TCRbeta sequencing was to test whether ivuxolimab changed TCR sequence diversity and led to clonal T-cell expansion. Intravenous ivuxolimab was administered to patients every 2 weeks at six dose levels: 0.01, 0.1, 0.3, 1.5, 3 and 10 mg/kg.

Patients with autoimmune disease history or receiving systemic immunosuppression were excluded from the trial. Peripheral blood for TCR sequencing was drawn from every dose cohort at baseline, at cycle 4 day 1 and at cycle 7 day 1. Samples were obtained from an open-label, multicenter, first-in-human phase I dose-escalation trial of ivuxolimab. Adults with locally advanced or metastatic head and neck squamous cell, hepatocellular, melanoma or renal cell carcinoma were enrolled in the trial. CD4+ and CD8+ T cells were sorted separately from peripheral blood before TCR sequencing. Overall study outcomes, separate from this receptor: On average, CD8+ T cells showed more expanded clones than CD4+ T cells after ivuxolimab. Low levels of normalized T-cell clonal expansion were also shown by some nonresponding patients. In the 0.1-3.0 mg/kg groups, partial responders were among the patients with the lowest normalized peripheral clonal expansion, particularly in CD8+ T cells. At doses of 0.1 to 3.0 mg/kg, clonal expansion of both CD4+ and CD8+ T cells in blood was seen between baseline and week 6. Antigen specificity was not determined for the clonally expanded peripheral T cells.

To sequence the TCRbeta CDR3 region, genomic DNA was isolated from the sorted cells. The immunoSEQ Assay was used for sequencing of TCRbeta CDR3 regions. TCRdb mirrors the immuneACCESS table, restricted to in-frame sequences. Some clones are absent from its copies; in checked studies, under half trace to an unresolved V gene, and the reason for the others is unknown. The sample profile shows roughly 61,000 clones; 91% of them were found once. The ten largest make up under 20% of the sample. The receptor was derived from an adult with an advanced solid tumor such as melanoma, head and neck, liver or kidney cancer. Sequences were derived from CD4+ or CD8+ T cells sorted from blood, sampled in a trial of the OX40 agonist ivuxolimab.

This receptor has the CDR3 CASSEGLAGGPYQETQYF. The DNA sequence is given as TGTGCCAGCAGTGAAGGACTAGCGGGGGGACCGTACCAAGAGACCCAGTACTTC. The sequence is built from TRBV6-1 and TRBJ2-5, with TRBD2 matching 13 junction bases. There are 18 amino acids in the CDR3, from cysteine to phenylalanine inclusive. Only CDR3 DNA remains: 54 bases, in frame from the first base. Based on the germline V gene, the CDR1 and CDR2 sequences are MNHNS and SASEGT. Germline trimming amounts to 1 base on V and 0 bases on J, with 5 as the count of junction bases outside the gene matches.